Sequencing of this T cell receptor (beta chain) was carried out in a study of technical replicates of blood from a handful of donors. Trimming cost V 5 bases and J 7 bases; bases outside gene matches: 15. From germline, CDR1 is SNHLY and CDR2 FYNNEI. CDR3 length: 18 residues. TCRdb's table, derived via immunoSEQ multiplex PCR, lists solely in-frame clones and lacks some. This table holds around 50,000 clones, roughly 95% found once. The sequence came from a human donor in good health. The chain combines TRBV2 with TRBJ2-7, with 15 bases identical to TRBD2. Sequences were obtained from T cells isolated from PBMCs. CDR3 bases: TGTGCCAGCAGTTGGGACTCGAGGACTAGCGGGAGGGCGGGGGAGCAGTACTTC. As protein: CASSWDSRTSGRAGEQYF.